These 25 T cell receptor beta chains came from one sample sequenced in a study of blood T cell repertoires in COVID-19. Assay used: immunoSEQ multiplex PCR; TCRdb lists only in-frame clones, some missing. This table holds hundreds of thousands of clones, approximately 84% found once. Material for sequencing was peripheral blood. These receptors came from a woman older than 75 with acute or convalescent COVID-19.

In this sample, this clone turned up a few times. The J gene is TRBJ1-4, the V gene TRBV6-5; D is uncertain. Germline V CDR1 and CDR2: MNHEY, SVGAGI. Trimming pared 6 bases from V and 8 bases from J, leaving 13 bases between. This CDR3 has 13 amino acids. The CDR3 is CASRRERREKLFF. In nucleotides, the CDR3 is TGTGCCAGCAGGAGGGAAAGAAGAGAAAAACTGTTTTTT.

The chain uses TRBV11-3 and TRBJ2-7, with 12 nucleotides matching TRBD1. This CDR3 region has 15 residues. Germline V gene sequence: CDR1 SGHNT, CDR2 YENEEA. The junction had 5 bases not matched to a gene; V was cut back by 5 bases and J by 3 bases. CDR3 in amino acids: CASSPGTGGFYEQYF. The CDR3 coding sequence is TGTGCCAGCAGCCCCGGGACAGGGGGCTTCTACGAGCAGTACTTC.

Note on this clone: The same CDR3 arises from other DNA sequences in this sample as well. The rearrangement uses TRBV7-9 and TRBJ1-4, with 10 bases that match TRBD1. In germline, CDR1 is SEHNR, CDR2 FQNEAQ (reference sequence). The CDR3 runs 14 residues. Trimming took 1 base from V and 7 from J; bases not matched to a gene: 0. The CDR3 nucleotides are TGTGCCAGCAGCTTAGGGACAGGGGGTGAAAAACTGTTTTTT. It encodes CASSLGTGGEKLFF.

The gene calls are TRBV6-1 and TRBJ2-5, with 9 bases that match TRBD2. Germline V gene lookup returns CDR1 MNHNS and CDR2 SASEGT. V was pared by 1 base and J by 3 bases, with 12 bases of the junction left unmatched. This CDR3 region has 18 residues. The CDR3 loop reads CASSEVPRTSAGKETQYF. The DNA for the CDR3 is TGTGCCAGCAGTGAAGTCCCCCGGACTAGCGCCGGTAAAGAGACCCAGTACTTC.

The chain employs TRBV29-1 and TRBJ1-1; D call uncertain. V lost 4 bases, J lost 3 bases, and 9 bases lay in between. CDR1 and CDR2 from the germline V gene are SQVTM and ANQGSEA. The CDR3 consists of 12 residues. CDR3 protein: CSVARSDTEAFF. As DNA, the CDR3 is TGCAGCGTTGCCCGCTCAGACACTGAAGCTTTCTTT. The variable domain in full, completed from reference TRBV29-1 and TRBJ1-1, reads SAVISQKPSRDICQRGTSLTIQCQVDSQVTMMFWYRQQPGQSLTLIATANQGSEATYESGFVIDKFPISRPNLTFSTLTVSNMSPEDSSIYLCSVARSDTEAFFGQGTRLTVV.

This chain links TRBV11-2 with TRBJ2-5; 7 bases match TRBD2. Per the germline V gene, CDR1 is SGHAT and CDR2 is FQNNGV. After removal of 1 base from V and 3 bases from J, the junction contained 8 bases not matched to a gene. The CDR3 has 16 amino acids. The CDR3 loop is CASSLGGSASKETQYF. The DNA of the CDR3 is TGTGCCAGCAGCTTAGGCGGGAGTGCCTCTAAAGAGACCCAGTACTTC.

This sequence joins TRBV12-5 and TRBJ1-5, with 10 bases fitting TRBD1. The germline gives CDR1 LGHNT, CDR2 FRNRAP. This CDR3 comprises 15 residues. V gave up 8 bases and J gave up 6 bases; unmatched junction bases: 10. The CDR3 nucleotides read TGTGCTAGTCGCCTGGGACAGGGGTTATTTCAGCCCCAGCATTTT. Translation gives CASRLGQGLFQPQHF.

This chain uses TRBV6-2 or TRBV6-3 with TRBJ2-1; 10 nucleotides match TRBD2. CDR3 length equals 16 residues. The V gene end was trimmed by 4 bases and the J gene end by 7 bases; junction bases not matched to a gene: 10. Germline loops: CDR1 MNHEY, CDR2 SVGEGT. This CDR3 is CASSSQLAGSRNEQFF. CDR3 nucleotide sequence: TGTGCCAGCAGTTCCCAACTAGCGGGGTCCCGGAATGAGCAGTTCTTC.

The chain carries TRBV5-8 and TRBJ2-1; D perhaps matches TRBD2 (5 bases). This CDR3 region has 14 residues. The germline gives CDR1 SGHTS, CDR2 YDEGEE. V gave up 3 bases and J gave up 4 bases, with 11 bases separating them. The CDR3 region has the DNA TGTGCCAGCAGCTACAGAGCGGAGTACAATGAGCAGTTCTTC. Its protein product is CASSYRAEYNEQFF.

The chain couples TRBV3-1 (or the pseudogene TRBV3-2) to TRBJ2-2; 7 bases fit TRBD2. The CDR3 sequence is 17 residues long. V lost 1 base to trimming and J lost 1 base; unmatched junction nucleotides: 6. Looked up from germline, CDR1 is LGHDT and CDR2 is YNNKEL (reference sequence). CDR3 coding DNA: TGTGCCAGCAGCCAAGCCAGGGTAGCGGGGAACACCGGGGAGCTGTTTTTT. This sequence encodes CASSQARVAGNTGELFF.

This clone was observed once. The rearrangement uses TRBV5-1 and TRBJ1-1; 7 positions agree with TRBD1. The CDR3 spans 16 residues. V lost 1 base to trimming and J lost 2 bases; unmatched junction nucleotides: 8. From germline, CDR1 is SGHRS and CDR2 YFSETQ. CDR3 bases: TGCGCCAGCAGCTTGCGCAGGGGGACATCCAACACTGAAGCTTTCTTT. Encoded protein: CASSLRRGTSNTEAFF.

This clone was counted between two and nine times. The chain combines TRBV9 with TRBJ1-1, with D perhaps TRBD1 (5 bases). The CDR3 has 14 residues. Trimming removed 2 bases from V and 5 bases from J, with 13 bases in between. Looked up from germline, CDR1 is SGDLS and CDR2 is YYNGEE. The CDR3 DNA sequence: TGTGCCAGCAGCGTGGAACAGGTGGGGACTGAAGCTTTCTTT. It translates to CASSVEQVGTEAFF.

This clone was detected once. V is TRBV28 and J is TRBJ1-2, with D possibly TRBD1 on 5 matching bases. Germline CDR1 is MDHEN and CDR2 is SYDVKM. Deletions cut 6 bases from V and 8 bases from J, with 13 bases between. This CDR3 spans 12 amino acids. The CDR3 is CASRPQAGGYTF. CDR3 nucleotides: TGTGCCAGCAGACCACAGGCGGGAGGCTACACCTTC.

V usage is TRBV5-5 and J usage is TRBJ2-3; 8 bases are shared with TRBD2. The CDR3 extends over 15 amino acids. With 1 base clipped from V and 1 base from J, the junction kept 2 bases outside the gene matches. Germline V lookup: CDR1 SGHKS, CDR2 YYEKEE (reference sequence). The CDR3 reads CASSLLTSGTDTQYF. The CDR3 DNA is TGTGCCAGCAGCTTGTTGACTAGCGGCACAGATACGCAGTATTTT.

The gene calls are TRBV7-2 and TRBJ1-5; D gene uncertain. Trimming shortened V by 1 base and J by 5 bases, and 9 bases separated the two germline ends. Germline-derived CDR1 and CDR2 are SGHTA and FQGNSA. This CDR3 contains 14 residues. As DNA, the CDR3 is TGTGCCAGCAGCTTAGACACCAGCGATCAGCCCCAGCATTTT. Amino acids: CASSLDTSDQPQHF.

The chain is built from TRBV7-9 and TRBJ2-5; 12 bases line up with TRBD1. The CDR3 runs 14 residues. Germline V gene lookup returns CDR1 SEHNR and CDR2 FQNEAQ (reference sequence). The V and J ends lost 5 bases and 5 bases, in that order; junction bases with no gene match: 3. CDR3 DNA sequence: TGTGCCAGCAGCCCGGGACAGGGGGCCGAGACCCAGTACTTC. Translation: CASSPGQGAETQYF.

J is TRBJ1-2 and V is TRBV28, with TRBD1 identical over 8 bases. In germline, CDR1 is MDHEN, CDR2 SYDVKM. The V gene end was trimmed by 3 bases and the J gene end by 4 bases; junction bases not matched to a gene: 7. This CDR3 has 15 amino acids. The CDR3 DNA reads as TGTGCCAGCAGTTTTCCAGGGGGCTTGGGCTATGGCTACACCTTC. This sequence encodes CASSFPGGLGYGYTF.

This chain links TRBV25-1 with TRBJ1-1; 11 bases map to TRBD1. The ends lost 8 bases at V and 2 bases at J; junction bases unmatched: 7. Germline V lookup: CDR1 MGHDK, CDR2 SYGVNS. The CDR3 has 15 residues. In nucleotides, the CDR3 is TGTGCCAGCGGCCGGACAGGGGGCGGAAACACTGAAGCTTTCTTT. Protein sequence: CASGRTGGGNTEAFF.

The V and J genes are TRBV27 and TRBJ1-2; D perhaps matches TRBD1 (5 bases). Germline V gives CDR1 MNHEY, CDR2 SMNVEV (reference sequence). With 5 bases removed from V and 2 bases from J, the gap between germline ends came to 12 bases. The CDR3 has 14 amino acids. The CDR3 DNA follows: TGTGCCAGCAGTCCCCTTAGGGGCAACTATGGCTACACCTTC. Translation: CASSPLRGNYGYTF.

Concerning this clone: One junction end does not reproduce the germline sequence, and a read error may be involved. V gene TRBV7-7 combines with J gene TRBJ2-5, with 12 bases identical to TRBD1. This CDR3 is built from 17 residues. Germline loops: CDR1 SSHAT, CDR2 FNYEAQ (reference sequence). CDR3 in amino acids: CASSQAVGTGGRETQYF. In nucleotides, the CDR3 is TGTGCTAGCAGCCAGGCCGTGGGGACAGGGGGCCGAGAGACCCAGTACTTC.

The sample holds one count of this clone. The genes are TRBV6-2 or TRBV6-3 and TRBJ1-5; D perhaps matches TRBD1 (5 bases). The CDR3 totals 14 residues. The germline V and J ends were trimmed by 1 base and 3 bases, with 7 bases remaining between them. Germline CDR1 MNHEY, CDR2 SVGEGT. Written as DNA, the CDR3 is TGTGCCAGCAGTTACTTGGGGCACAATCAGCCCCAGCATTTT. The encoded protein is CASSYLGHNQPQHF.

The chain recombines TRBV29-1 with TRBJ2-7, with D unclear. The V and J ends lost 7 bases and 4 bases respectively, with 11 bases between them. The CDR3 consists of 11 residues. CDR1 is SQVTM, CDR2 ANQGSEA, per germline. CDR3 sequence reads: CSASFGYEQYF. The CDR3 bases are TGCAGCGCCTCGTTCGGGTACGAGCAGTACTTC.

This chain links TRBV5-1 with TRBJ2-1; 9 bases map to TRBD2. V lost 5 bases and J lost 7; bases outside the gene matches: 1. CDR1 is SGHRS and CDR2 is YFSETQ in the germline V gene. The CDR3 is made up of 12 amino acids. The CDR3 sequence: CASRSGGNEQFF. The CDR3 bases are TGCGCCAGCAGGAGCGGGGGGAATGAGCAGTTCTTC. Variable domain in full (rest from reference TRBV5-1 and TRBJ2-1): KAGVTQTPRYLIKTRGQQVTLSCSPISGHRSVSWYQQTPGQGLQFLFEYFSETQRNKGNFPGRFSGRQFSNSRSEMNVSTLELGDSALYLCASRSGGNEQFFGPGTRLTVL.

The V call is TRBV3-1 (or the pseudogene TRBV3-2), the J call TRBJ2-1, with TRBD2 identical over 11 bases. The trim removed 6 bases at V and 7 bases at J, leaving 8 bases unmatched. The V gene's germline CDR1 is LGHDT and CDR2 YNNKEL (reference sequence). The CDR3 runs 15 residues. The CDR3 nucleotides are TGTGCCAGCAGGCCCACTAGCGGGAGAGGAAATGAGCAGTTCTTC. It yields the protein CASRPTSGRGNEQFF.

A few counts support this clone. This chain joins TRBV7-9 and TRBJ1-5, with 7 bases matching TRBD1. The CDR3 has 13 amino acids. J gave up 9 bases and V 3 bases, and 5 bases lay outside the gene matches. Per the germline V gene, CDR1 is SEHNR and CDR2 is FQNEAQ (reference sequence). CDR3 coding DNA: TGTGCCAGCAGCTTTACAGGGGAAACGCCCCAGCATTTT. Its protein is CASSFTGETPQHF. Looking up the rest from reference TRBV7-9 and TRBJ1-5 gives the full variable domain: DTGVSQNPRHKITKRGQNVTFRCDPISEHNRLYWYRQTLGQGPEFLTYFQNEAQLEKSRLLSDRFSAERPKGSFSTLEIQRTEQGDSAMYLCASSFTGETPQHFGDGTRLSIL.